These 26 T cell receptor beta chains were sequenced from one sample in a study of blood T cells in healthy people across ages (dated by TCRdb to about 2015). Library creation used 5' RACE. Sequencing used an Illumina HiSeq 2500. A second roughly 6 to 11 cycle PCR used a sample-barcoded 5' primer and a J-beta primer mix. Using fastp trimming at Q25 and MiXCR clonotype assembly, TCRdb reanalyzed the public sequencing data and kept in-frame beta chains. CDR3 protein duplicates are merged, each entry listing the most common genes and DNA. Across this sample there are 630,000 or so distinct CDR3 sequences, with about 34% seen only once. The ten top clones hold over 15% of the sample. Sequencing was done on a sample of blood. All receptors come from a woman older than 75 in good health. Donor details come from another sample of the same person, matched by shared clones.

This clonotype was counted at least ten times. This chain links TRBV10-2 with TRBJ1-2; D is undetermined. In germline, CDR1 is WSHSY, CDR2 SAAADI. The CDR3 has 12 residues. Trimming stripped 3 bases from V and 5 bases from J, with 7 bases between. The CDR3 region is CASSDSVYGYTF. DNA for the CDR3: TGCGCCAGCAGTGATTCAGTGTATGGCTACACCTTC.

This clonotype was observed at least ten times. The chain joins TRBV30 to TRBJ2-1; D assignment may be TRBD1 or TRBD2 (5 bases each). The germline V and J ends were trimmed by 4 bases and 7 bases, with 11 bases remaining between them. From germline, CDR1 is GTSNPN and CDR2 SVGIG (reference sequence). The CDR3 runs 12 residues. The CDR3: CAWNRGTNEQFF. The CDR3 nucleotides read TGTGCCTGGAATAGAGGGACGAATGAGCAGTTCTTC. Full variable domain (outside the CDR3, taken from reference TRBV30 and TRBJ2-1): SQTIHQWPATLVQPVGSPLSLECTVEGTSNPNLYWYRQAAGRGLQLLFYSVGIGQISSEVPQNLSASRPQDRQFILSSKKLLLSDSGFYLCAWNRGTNEQFFGPGTRLTVL.

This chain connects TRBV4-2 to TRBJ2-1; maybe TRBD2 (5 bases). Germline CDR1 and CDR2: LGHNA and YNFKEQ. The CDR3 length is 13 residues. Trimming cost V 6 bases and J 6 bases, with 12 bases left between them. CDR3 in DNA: TGTGCCAGCAGGGGCGAGGGTAGCAATGAGCAGTTCTTC. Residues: CASRGEGSNEQFF.

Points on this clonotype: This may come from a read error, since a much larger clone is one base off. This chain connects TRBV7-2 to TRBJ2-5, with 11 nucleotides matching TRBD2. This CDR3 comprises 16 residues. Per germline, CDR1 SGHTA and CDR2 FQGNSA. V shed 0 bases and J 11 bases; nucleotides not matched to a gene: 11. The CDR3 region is CASSLAVAGGLEEQYF. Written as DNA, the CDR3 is TGTGCCAGCAGCTTAGCGGTAGCGGGGGGGCTGGAGGAGCAGTACTTC.

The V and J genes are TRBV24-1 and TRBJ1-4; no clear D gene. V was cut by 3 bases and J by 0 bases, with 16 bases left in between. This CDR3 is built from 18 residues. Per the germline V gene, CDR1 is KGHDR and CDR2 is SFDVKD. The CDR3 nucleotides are TGTGCCACCAGTGATGCCGGCGCGTGGGGTGCAACTAATGAAAAACTGTTTTTT. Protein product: CATSDAGAWGATNEKLFF.

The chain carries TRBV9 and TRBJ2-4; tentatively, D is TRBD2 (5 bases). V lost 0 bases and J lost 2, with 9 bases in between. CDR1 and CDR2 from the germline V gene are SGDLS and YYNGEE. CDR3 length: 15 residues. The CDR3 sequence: CASSVDSGTKNIQYF. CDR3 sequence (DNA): TGTGCCAGCAGCGTAGATTCGGGGACCAAAAACATTCAGTACTTC.

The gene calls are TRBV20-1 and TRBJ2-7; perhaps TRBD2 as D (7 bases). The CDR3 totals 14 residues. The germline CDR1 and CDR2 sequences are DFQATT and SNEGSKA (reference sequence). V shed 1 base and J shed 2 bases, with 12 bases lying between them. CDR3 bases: TGCAGTGCTAGAGTGCGGGGGCGGCCCTACGAGCAGTACTTC. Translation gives CSARVRGRPYEQYF.

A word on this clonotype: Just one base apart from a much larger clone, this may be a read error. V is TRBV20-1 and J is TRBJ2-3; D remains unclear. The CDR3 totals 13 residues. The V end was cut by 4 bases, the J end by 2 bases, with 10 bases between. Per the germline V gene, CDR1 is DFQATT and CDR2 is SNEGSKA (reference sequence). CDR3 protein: CSATAYLTDTQYF. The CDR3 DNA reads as TGCAGTGCTACTGCATACCTCACAGATACGCAGTATTTT.

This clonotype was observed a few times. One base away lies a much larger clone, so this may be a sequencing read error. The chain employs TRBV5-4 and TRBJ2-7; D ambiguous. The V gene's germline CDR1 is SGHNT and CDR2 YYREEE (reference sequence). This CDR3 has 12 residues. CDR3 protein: CTSSPDRWEQYF. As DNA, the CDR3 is TGTACCAGCAGCCCTGACCGGTGGGAGCAGTACTTC.

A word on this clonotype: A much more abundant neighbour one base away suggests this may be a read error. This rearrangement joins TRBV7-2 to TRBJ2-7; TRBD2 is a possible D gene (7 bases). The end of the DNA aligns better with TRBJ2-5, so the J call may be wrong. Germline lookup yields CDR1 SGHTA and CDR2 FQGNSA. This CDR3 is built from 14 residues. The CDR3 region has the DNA TGTGCCAGCAGCTGCGGGGGACAAAAGGAGACCCAGTACTTC. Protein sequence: CASSCGGQKETQYF.

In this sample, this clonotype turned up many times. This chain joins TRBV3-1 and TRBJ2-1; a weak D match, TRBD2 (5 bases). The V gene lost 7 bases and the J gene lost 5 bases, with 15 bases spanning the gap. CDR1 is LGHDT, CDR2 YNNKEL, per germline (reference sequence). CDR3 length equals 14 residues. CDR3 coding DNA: TGTGCCAGCATTAGGAGGACGGCGAACAATGAGCAGTTCTTC. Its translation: CASIRRTANNEQFF.

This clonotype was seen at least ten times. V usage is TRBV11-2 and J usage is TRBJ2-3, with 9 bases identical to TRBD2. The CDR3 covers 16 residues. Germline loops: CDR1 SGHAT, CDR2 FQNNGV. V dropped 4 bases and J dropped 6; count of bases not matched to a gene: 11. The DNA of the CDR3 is TGTGCCAGCAGCTCTCCCCGGGCGGGGGGGTCGGATACGCAGTATTTT. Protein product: CASSSPRAGGSDTQYF.

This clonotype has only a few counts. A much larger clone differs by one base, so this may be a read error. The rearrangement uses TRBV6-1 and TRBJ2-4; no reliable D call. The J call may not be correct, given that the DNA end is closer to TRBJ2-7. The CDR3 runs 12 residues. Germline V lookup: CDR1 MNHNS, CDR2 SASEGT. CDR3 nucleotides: TGTGCCAGCAGTGAACTGGTCTGCGAGCAGTACTTC. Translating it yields CASSELVCEQYF.

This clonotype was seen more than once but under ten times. CDR3 nucleotide sequence: TGCAGCGTTGGCGAAATGGTGGAGTTCTTC. Its protein product is CSVGEMVEFF. The J gene is TRBJ2-1, the V gene TRBV29-1; D gene uncertain. Germline CDR1 SQVTM, CDR2 ANQGSEA. The CDR3 is made up of 10 amino acids. The ends were cut back, 4 bases at V and 14 bases at J, with 12 bases in the middle.

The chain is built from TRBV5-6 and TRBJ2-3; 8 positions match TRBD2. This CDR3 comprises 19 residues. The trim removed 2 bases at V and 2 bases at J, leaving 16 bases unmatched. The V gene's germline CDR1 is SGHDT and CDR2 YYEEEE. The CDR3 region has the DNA TGTGCCAGCAGCTTATGGGGGGATGCGGGACTAGGATCCACAGATACGCAGTATTTT. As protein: CASSLWGDAGLGSTDTQYF. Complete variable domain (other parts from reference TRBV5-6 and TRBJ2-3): DAGVTQSPTHLIKTRGQQVTLRCSPKSGHDTVSWYQQALGQGPQFIFQYYEEEERQRGNFPDRFSGHQFPNYSSELNVNALLLGDSALYLCASSLWGDAGLGSTDTQYFGPGTRLTVL.

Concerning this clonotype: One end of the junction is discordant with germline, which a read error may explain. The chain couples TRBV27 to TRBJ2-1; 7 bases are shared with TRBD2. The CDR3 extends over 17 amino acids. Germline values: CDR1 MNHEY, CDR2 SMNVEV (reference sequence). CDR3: CAGSPVLLASSYNEQFF. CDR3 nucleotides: TGTGCCGGCAGCCCCGTACTACTAGCGTCCTCCTACAATGAGCAGTTCTTC.

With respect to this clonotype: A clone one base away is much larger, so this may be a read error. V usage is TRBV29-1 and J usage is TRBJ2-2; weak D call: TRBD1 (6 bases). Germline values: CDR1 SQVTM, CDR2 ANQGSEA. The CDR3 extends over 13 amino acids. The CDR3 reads CSYGRGNTGELFF. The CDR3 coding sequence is TGCTCCTATGGCAGGGGGAACACCGGGGAGCTGTTTTTT.

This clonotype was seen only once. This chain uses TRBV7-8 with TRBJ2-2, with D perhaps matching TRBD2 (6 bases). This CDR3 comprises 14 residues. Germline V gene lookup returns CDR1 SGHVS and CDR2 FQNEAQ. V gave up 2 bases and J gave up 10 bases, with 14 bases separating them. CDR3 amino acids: CASSLLEGGEELFF. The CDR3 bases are TGTGCCAGCAGCTTATTGGAGGGCGGCGAGGAGCTGTTTTTT.

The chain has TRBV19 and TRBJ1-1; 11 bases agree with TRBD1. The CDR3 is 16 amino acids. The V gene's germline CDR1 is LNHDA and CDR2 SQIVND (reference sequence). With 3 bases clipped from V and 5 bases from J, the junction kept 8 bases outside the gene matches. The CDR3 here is CASSMYGQGARTEAFF. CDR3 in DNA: TGTGCCAGTAGTATGTATGGACAGGGGGCACGAACTGAAGCTTTCTTT.

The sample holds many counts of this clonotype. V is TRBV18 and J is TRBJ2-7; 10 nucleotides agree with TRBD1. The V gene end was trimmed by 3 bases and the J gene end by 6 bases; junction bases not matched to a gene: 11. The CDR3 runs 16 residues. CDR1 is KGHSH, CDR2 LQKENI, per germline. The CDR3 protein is CASSPSRDRGSGEQYF. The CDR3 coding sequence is TGTGCCAGCTCACCGTCCCGGGACAGGGGAAGCGGCGAGCAGTACTTC.

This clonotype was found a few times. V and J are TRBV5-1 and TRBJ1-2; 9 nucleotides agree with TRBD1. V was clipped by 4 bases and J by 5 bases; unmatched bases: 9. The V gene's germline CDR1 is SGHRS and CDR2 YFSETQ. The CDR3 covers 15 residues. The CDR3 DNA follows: TGCGCCAGCAGCCAAGGACAGGGGAGAGGTTATGGCTACACCTTC. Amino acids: CASSQGQGRGYGYTF.

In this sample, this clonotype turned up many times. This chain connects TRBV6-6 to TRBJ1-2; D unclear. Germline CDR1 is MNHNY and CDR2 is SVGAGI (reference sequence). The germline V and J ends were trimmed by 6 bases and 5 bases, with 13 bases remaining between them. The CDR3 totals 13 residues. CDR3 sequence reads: CASSQLSSYGYTF. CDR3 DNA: TGTGCCAGCAGCCAGCTCAGCTCGTATGGCTACACCTTC.

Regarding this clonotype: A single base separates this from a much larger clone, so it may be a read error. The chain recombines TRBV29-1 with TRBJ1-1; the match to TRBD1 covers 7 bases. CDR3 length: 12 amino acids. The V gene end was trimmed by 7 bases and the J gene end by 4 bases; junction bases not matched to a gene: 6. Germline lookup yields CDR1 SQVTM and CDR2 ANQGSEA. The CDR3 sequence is CSGVTGTTEAFF. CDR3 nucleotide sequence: TGCAGCGGTGTGACAGGGACCACTGAAGCTTTCTTT. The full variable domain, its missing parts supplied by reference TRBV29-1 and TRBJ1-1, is SAVISQKPSRDICQRGTSLTIQCQVDSQVTMMFWYRQQPGQSLTLIATANQGSEATYESGFVIDKFPISRPNLTFSTLTVSNMSPEDSSIYLCSGVTGTTEAFFGQGTRLTVV.

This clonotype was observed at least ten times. For the CDR3, the DNA is TGTGCCAGCAACCTAGGACAGTCTCAAGAGACCCAGTACTTC. Protein product: CASNLGQSQETQYF. This rearrangement joins TRBV9 to TRBJ2-5; maybe TRBD1 (6 bases). Per germline, CDR1 SGDLS and CDR2 YYNGEE. V was clipped by 6 bases and J by 2 bases, with 14 bases between them. CDR3 length equals 14 residues.

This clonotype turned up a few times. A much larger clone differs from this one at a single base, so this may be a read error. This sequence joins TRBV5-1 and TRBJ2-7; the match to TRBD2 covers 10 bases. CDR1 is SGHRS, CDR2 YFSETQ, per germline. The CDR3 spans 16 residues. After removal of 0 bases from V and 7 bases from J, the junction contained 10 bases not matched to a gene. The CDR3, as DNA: TGCGCCAGCAGCTTGGCGAGGCTAGCGGGGGACAATGAGCAGTACTTC. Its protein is CASSLARLAGDNEQYF.

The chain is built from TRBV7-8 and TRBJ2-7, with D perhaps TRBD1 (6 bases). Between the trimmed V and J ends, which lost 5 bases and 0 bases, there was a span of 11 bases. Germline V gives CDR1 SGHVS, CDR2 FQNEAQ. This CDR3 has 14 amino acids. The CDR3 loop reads CASSPHRDSYEQYF. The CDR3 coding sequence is TGTGCCAGCAGCCCCCACAGGGACTCCTACGAGCAGTACTTC.